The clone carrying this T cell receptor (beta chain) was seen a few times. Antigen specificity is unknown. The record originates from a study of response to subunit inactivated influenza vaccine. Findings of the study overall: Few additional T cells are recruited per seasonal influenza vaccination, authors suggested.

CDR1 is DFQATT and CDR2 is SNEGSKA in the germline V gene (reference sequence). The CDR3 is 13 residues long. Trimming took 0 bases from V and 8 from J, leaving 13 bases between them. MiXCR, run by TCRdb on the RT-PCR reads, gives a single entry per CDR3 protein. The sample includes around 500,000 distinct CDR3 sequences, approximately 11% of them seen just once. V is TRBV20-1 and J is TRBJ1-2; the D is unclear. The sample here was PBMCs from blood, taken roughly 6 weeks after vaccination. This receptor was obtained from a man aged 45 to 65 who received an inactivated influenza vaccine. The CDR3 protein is CSARDPALRGYTF. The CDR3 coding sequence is TGCAGTGCTAGAGACCCAGCGTTGAGGGGCTACACCTTC.